The T cell receptor beta chain described here comes from a study of T cell repertoires in cytomegalovirus infection. Study in general: CMV epitopes, recently identified HLA-C-restricted and well-studied HLA-B-restricted, were used. Study results and caveats: Ex vivo, HLA-C-restricted CMV-specific TCR beta clonotypes prevailed over the rest of the response.

Each CDR3 protein is one row after TCRdb ran MiXCR on the reads. The sample consists of approximately 470,000 distinct CDR3 sequences, roughly 46% of them appearing once. Germline CDR1 is SGHRS and CDR2 is YFSETQ. This CDR3 region has 13 residues. V was pared by 1 base and J by 5 bases, with 7 bases between. Details on this clonotype: Its antigen is not identified.

The sequence was collected from a human donor in good health (CMV status not recorded). Some clones in this sample may be carry-over from other donors' samples. The V call is TRBV5-1, the J call TRBJ2-1; D is unclear. The source was cultured PBMCs, collected from culture after CMV antigen stimulation. CDR3 sequence: CASSLFTDNEQFF. In DNA form, the CDR3 reads TGCGCCAGCAGCTTGTTCACAGACAATGAGCAGTTCTTC.